The following is a T cell receptor (beta chain) sequence with its context. Its target is unknown. The CDR3 loop spans 15 amino acids. From germline, CDR1 is GTSNPN and CDR2 SVGIG (reference sequence). Germline trimming cut 4 bases from V and 3 bases from J; bases unmatched to any gene: 7. Terminally differentiated effector memory CD45RA+ cells were excluded from the naive CD8 cells, which were CD45RO-negative and positively selected for CCR7. This entry belongs to a study of shared clonotypes between healthy human individuals. Overall study findings and caveats: With few donors, the genetic and exposure-history diversity represented was limited.

Repertoires were generated with immunoSEQ multiplex PCR, while TCRdb's copy carries only in-frame clones and drops some. The data show millions of clones, with about 95% seen just once and 0.85% to 1.3% held by the top ten. The chain employs TRBV30 and TRBJ2-1; 9 bases fit TRBD2. Sequences were obtained from naive CD8+ T cells sorted from blood. This receptor was obtained from a man aged 18-30 years in good health. The CDR3 spells CAWTYELAGYNEQFF. In nucleotides, the CDR3 is TGTGCCTGGACTTACGAACTAGCGGGCTACAATGAGCAGTTCTTC. Combining the CDR3 with reference TRBV30 and TRBJ2-1 gives the whole variable domain SQTIHQWPATLVQPVGSPLSLECTVEGTSNPNLYWYRQAAGRGLQLLFYSVGIGQISSEVPQNLSASRPQDRQFILSSKKLLLSDSGFYLCAWTYELAGYNEQFFGPGTRLTVL.